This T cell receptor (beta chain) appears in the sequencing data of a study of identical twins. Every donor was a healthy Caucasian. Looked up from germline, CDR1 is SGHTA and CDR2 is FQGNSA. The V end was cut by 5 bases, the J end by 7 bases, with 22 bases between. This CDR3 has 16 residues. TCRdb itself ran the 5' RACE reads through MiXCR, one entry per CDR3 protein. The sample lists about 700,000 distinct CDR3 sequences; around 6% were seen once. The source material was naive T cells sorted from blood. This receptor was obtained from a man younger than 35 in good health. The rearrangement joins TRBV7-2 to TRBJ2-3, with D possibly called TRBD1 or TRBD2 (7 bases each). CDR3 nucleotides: TGTGCCAGCAGCCACAGGGGTCGGCTAGCGGCCAATACGCAGTATTTT. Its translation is CASSHRGRLAANTQYF. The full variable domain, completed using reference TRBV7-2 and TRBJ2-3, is GAGVSQSPSNKVTEKGKDVELRCDPISGHTALYWYRQSLGQGLEFLIYFQGNSAPDKSGLPSDRFSAERTGGSVSTLTIQRTQQEDSAVYLCASSHRGRLAANTQYFGPGTRLTVL.